This record concerns one T cell receptor (beta chain) sequence. Antigen: not known. The CDR3 runs 15 residues. Per germline, CDR1 MNHNS and CDR2 SASEGT. The V end lost 5 bases, the J end lost 3 bases, and 17 bases lay between the germline ends. This specimen comes from a study of graft-versus-host responses after intestinal transplantation. In the study overall: Transplant types were multivisceral, liver-intestinal, or isolated intestinal. Recipients were all induced with anti-thymocyte globulin, then given tacrolimus and steroids for around three years.

Only in-frame clones appear in the TCRdb table, and some are missing; sequencing was by immunoSEQ multiplex PCR. Here the sample spans about 93,000 clones, 85% to 95% being singletons. Here the sequenced sample was unstimulated CD8+ T cells sorted from spleen or lymph node cells, taken before intestinal transplant. This sequence joins TRBV6-1 and TRBJ2-7; unclear D gene. The TCR comes from a human donor who received an intestinal transplant. For the CDR3, the DNA is TGTGCCAGCAGTATACTCCCGATAATGAGCTACGAGCAGTACTTC. The encoded protein is CASSILPIMSYEQYF.